Listed below are T cell receptor beta chains from one sample, sequenced in a study of blood T cell repertoires in COVID-19. Using immunoSEQ multiplex PCR, the repertoire was profiled, and TCRdb retains in-frame clones only, with some absent. The sample has more than 300,000 clones, around four fifths seen once. Sequencing was carried out using peripheral blood. The receptors come from a woman aged 45 to 65 with acute or convalescent COVID-19. CDR3s include the opening cysteine and the closing phenylalanine or tryptophan. Fields, in order: V gene, clone size, D gene, J gene, CDR3 DNA, CDR3 protein. D genes are given only for firm matches. Expanded clones get a size class; other rows say once, few or many, or leave the size out.

TRBV19	NA	NA	TRBJ1-5	TGTGCCAGTAGTATAGGCGGGGGTCAGCCCCAGCATTTT	CASSIGGGQPQHF
TRBV9	NA	TRBD1	TRBJ1-1	TGTGCCAGCAGCGCGCTAGCCCTATATACGGGGACAGCTAACACTGAAGCTTTCTTT	CASSALALYTGTANTEAFF
TRBV7-2	NA	NA	TRBJ1-5	TGTGCCAGCAGCCCTTCCTCGGGAAACAATCAGCCCCAGCATTTT	CASSPSSGNNQPQHF
TRBV5-1	NA	TRBD1	TRBJ2-7	TGCGCCAGCAGCCATGACAGGGGGTACTACGAGCAGTACTTC	CASSHDRGYYEQYF
TRBV12-3/TRBV12-4	NA	NA	TRBJ2-5	TGTGCCTCCCAGAGATCGGGGATCGAGACCCAGTACTTC	CASQRSGIETQYF
TRBV27	NA	NA	TRBJ1-4	TGTGCCAGCACAGGCCGGACTAATGAAAAACTGTTTTTT	CASTGRTNEKLFF
TRBV6-5	NA	TRBD2	TRBJ2-1	TGTGCCAGCAGTTACTCGGGCGGGAGGGCCACTGAGCAGTTCTTC	CASSYSGGRATEQFF
TRBV7-2	NA	TRBD1	TRBJ2-1	TGTGCCAGCACCGTTGACAGGGATCTCTACAATGAGCAGTTCTTC	CASTVDRDLYNEQFF
TRBV21-1	NA	NA	TRBJ1-5	TGTGCCAGGGGGGGGAGTACAATCAATAGCAATCAGCCCCAGCATTTT	CARGGSTINSNQPQHF
TRBV18	NA	NA	TRBJ1-3	TGTGCCAGCTCACCTACAACCTCTGGAAACACCATATATTTT	CASSPTTSGNTIYF
TRBV5-1	NA	NA	TRBJ1-1	TGCGCCAGCAGCTTGGCGCCGGTGAATGAAGCTTTCTTT	CASSLAPVNEAFF
TRBV13	NA	TRBD1	TRBJ1-2	TGTGCCAGCAGCGGGACAGGGGCCGGCTACACCTTC	CASSGTGAGYTF
TRBV12-5	NA	TRBD1	TRBJ2-5	TGTGCTAGTGACATGGGACAGGGTGGGACCCAGTACTTC	CASDMGQGGTQYF
TRBV4-1	NA	TRBD1	TRBJ2-1	TGCGCCAGCAGCCGCGGACAGGGGTTCCACAATGAGCAGTTCTTC	CASSRGQGFHNEQFF
TRBV5-6	NA	NA	TRBJ1-5	TGTGCCAGCAGCCGCTACGGGAATCAGCCCCAGCATTTT	CASSRYGNQPQHF
TRBV21-1	NA	NA	TRBJ2-7	TGTGCCAGCAGCACCTGGGGACAGGACTACGAGCAGTACTTC	CASSTWGQDYEQYF
TRBV3-1/TRBV3-2	once	NA	TRBJ1-1	TGTGCCAGCAGCCAAGAGGCAGGGGAAGCTTTCTTT	CASSQEAGEAFF
TRBV10-1	few	TRBD1	TRBJ2-2	TGCGCCAGCAGACAGGGGCCCGGGGAGCTGTTTTTT	CASRQGPGELFF
TRBV2	NA	NA	TRBJ2-4	TGTGCCAGCAGTGATTGGACAGTGAAAAACATTCAGTACTTC	CASSDWTVKNIQYF
TRBV6-6	NA	TRBD1	TRBJ1-2	TGTGCCAGCAGTTCAAAAAACACAGGGGAAGCACATGGCTACACCTTC	CASSSKNTGEAHGYTF
TRBV9	NA	NA	TRBJ2-7	TGTGCCAGCAGCGCCGAGGAGGGGCCCAACTACGAGCAGTACTTC	CASSAEEGPNYEQYF
TRBV7-9	few	TRBD1	TRBJ1-6	TGTGCCAGCAGCCCTTACCCTAGGACAGGGGGCTTCTATAATTCACCCCTCCACTTT	CASSPYPRTGGFYNSPLHF
TRBV7-9	NA	TRBD2	TRBJ2-5	TGTGCCAGCAGCTACGGGACTAGGCAAGAGACCCAGTACTTC	CASSYGTRQETQYF
TRBV7-8	NA	NA	TRBJ2-5	TGTGCCAGCAGCTTCGGAGGGACCTATGAGACCCAGTACTTC	CASSFGGTYETQYF
TRBV19	NA	NA	TRBJ2-3	TGTGCCAGTAGGACCCTCGACAGGTTTACAGATACGCAGTATTTT	CASRTLDRFTDTQYF
TRBV3-1/TRBV3-2	NA	NA	TRBJ1-1	TGTGCCAGCAGCCAAGGTGGGGCTTGGAACACTGAAGCTTTCTTT	CASSQGGAWNTEAFF
TRBV9	NA	TRBD2	TRBJ2-5	TGTGCCAGCAGCGTGGGACTAGAAGAGACCCAGTACTTC	CASSVGLEETQYF
TRBV2	NA	NA	TRBJ2-5	TGTGCCAGCAGTTCGGAAGGGGGCCAAGAGACCCAGTACTTC	CASSSEGGQETQYF
TRBV6-5	NA	NA	TRBJ2-3	TGTGCCAGCAGTCTAACAGAATCTAGCACAGATACGCAGTATTTT	CASSLTESSTDTQYF
TRBV5-1	NA	TRBD1	TRBJ2-2	TGCGCCAGCAGCTTGGGACAGGGTGGCACCGGGGAGCTGTTTTTT	CASSLGQGGTGELFF
TRBV2	NA	TRBD1	TRBJ1-6	TGTGCCAGCAGTTACAGGGGTGGGGATTCACCCCTCCACTTT	CASSYRGGDSPLHF
TRBV6-5	NA	NA	TRBJ1-3	TGTGCCAGCAGTTGGGGCTTTGAAGCTGGAAACACCATATATTTT	CASSWGFEAGNTIYF
TRBV4-1	NA	NA	TRBJ1-1	TGCGCCAGCAGCCAAGTTGGCGAGGGCACTGAAGCTTTCTTT	CASSQVGEGTEAFF
TRBV19	NA	TRBD2	TRBJ2-5	TGTGCCAGTAGCACTTCGGGCTTCCGGGGGGGGACCCAGTACTTC	CASSTSGFRGGTQYF
TRBV10-3	many	NA	TRBJ1-6	TGTGCCATCAGTGGATTCAGTGGTTCTAATTCACCCCTCCACTTT	CAISGFSGSNSPLHF
TRBV4-2	few	NA	TRBJ1-3	TGTGCCAGCAGCCAAGATGTTCGGGGAGACTCTGGAAACACCATATATTTT	CASSQDVRGDSGNTIYF
TRBV6-5	NA	NA	TRBJ1-3	TGTGCCAGCAGCCAGGGGCGATGGGGGAACACCATATATTTT	CASSQGRWGNTIYF
TRBV30	NA	NA	TRBJ2-1	TGTGCCTGGAAAATAGGGGAAAGAAATGAGCAGTTCTTC	CAWKIGERNEQFF
TRBV25-1	NA	NA	TRBJ1-1	TGTGCCAGCAGTGAAGGCCTAGGGGAGGCTGAAGCTTTCTTT	CASSEGLGEAEAFF
TRBV18	NA	TRBD1	TRBJ1-5	TGTGCCAGCTCACGGGACAGCCAGCCCCAGCATTTT	CASSRDSQPQHF
TRBV25-1	NA	NA	TRBJ2-5	TGTGCCAGCAGTGATCGTCGGGAGACCCAGTACTTC	CASSDRRETQYF
TRBV18	once	NA	TRBJ2-3	TGTGCCAGCTCACCATTAGGACAGGGAGGGACAGATACGCAGTATTTT	CASSPLGQGGTDTQYF
TRBV9	NA	TRBD1	TRBJ2-7	TGTGCCAGCAGCTCGGGGACAGGTGTCTACGAGCAGTACTTC	CASSSGTGVYEQYF
TRBV20-1	NA	TRBD2	TRBJ2-7	TGCAGTGCTAGTTTAGCGGGACGCTACGAGCAGTACTTC	CSASLAGRYEQYF
TRBV4-1	NA	NA	TRBJ1-6	TGCGCCAGCAGCCAAGAGCTGGCAGGGACCTATAATTCACCCCTCCACTTT	CASSQELAGTYNSPLHF
TRBV6-6	NA	NA	TRBJ1-1	TGTGCCAGCAGGTTAAAATGGGGGGGCTTCGGAGCTTTCTTT	CASRLKWGGFGAFF
TRBV10-3	NA	TRBD1	TRBJ1-1	TGTGCCATCAGTGAGCTCCGGACAGGGGAAGCTTTCTTT	CAISELRTGEAFF
TRBV25-1	NA	NA	TRBJ2-4	TGTGCCAGCAGTGATACAGGACCGGTGGCCAAAAACATTCAGTACTTC	CASSDTGPVAKNIQYF
TRBV6-5	few	TRBD1	TRBJ1-1	TGTGCCAGCAAAAGGGCAGGGGGCTTGGGTTTCTTT	CASKRAGGLGFF
TRBV7-6	once	TRBD1	TRBJ1-6	TGTGCCAGCAGCCCCGACAGGGGAGATTCACCCCTCCACTTT	CASSPDRGDSPLHF
TRBV4-1	NA	TRBD1	TRBJ1-2	TGCGCCAGCAGCCAAACAGGGGGCTTGGACTATGGCTACACCTTC	CASSQTGGLDYGYTF
TRBV28	once	NA	TRBJ1-2	TGTGCCAGCAGTTTATCGCCGCTCACAGTGTATGGCTACACCTTC	CASSLSPLTVYGYTF
TRBV9	few	TRBD1	TRBJ2-7	TGTGCCAGCAGCCAGGGACAGGCCTACGAGCAGTACTTC	CASSQGQAYEQYF
TRBV19	NA	TRBD1	TRBJ1-4	TGTGCCAGTTCCGGGACAGAAAATGAAAAACTGTTTTTT	CASSGTENEKLFF